The clone carrying this T cell receptor beta chain was recorded once. Its antigen remains unknown. The data originate from a study of OX40 agonist ivuxolimab in advanced cancers. Overall study context: Cohort: around 79% men, mean age 60, aged roughly 23 to 90. Therapy given before enrollment (anti-PD-1, anti-PD-L1 or anti-CTLA-4) was allowed, and 30% to 50% had some.

TCRdb's copy holds only in-frame clones and misses some; the assay was immunoSEQ multiplex PCR. The sample yields 90,000 to 130,000 clones, more than 85% seen once. Overall study findings and caveats: There was clonal expansion of CD4+ and CD8+ blood T cells by week 6 at 0.1 to 3.0 mg/kg. It was not determined which antigens were specifically recognized by the peripheral T cells that had undergone clonal expansion.

The germline gives CDR1 SGHRS, CDR2 YFSETQ. The CDR3 loop spans 10 amino acids. V was shortened by 10 bases and J by 2 bases, with 5 bases between the two germline ends. The genes are TRBV5-1 and TRBJ2-3; D remains ambiguous. This TCR was sampled from an adult with an advanced solid tumor such as melanoma, head and neck, liver or kidney cancer. The sample was CD4+ or CD8+ T cells sorted from blood, taken in a trial of the OX40 agonist ivuxolimab. The CDR3 nucleotides are TGCGCCTGTAACACAGATACGCAGTATTTT. Protein product: CACNTDTQYF.